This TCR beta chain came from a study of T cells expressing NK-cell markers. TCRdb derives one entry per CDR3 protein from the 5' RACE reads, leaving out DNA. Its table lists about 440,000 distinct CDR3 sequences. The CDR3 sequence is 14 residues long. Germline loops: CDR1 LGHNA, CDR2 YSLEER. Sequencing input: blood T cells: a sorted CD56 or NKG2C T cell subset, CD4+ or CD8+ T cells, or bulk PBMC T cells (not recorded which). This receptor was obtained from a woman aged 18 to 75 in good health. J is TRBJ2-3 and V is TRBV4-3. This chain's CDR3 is CASSQDQGWDTQYF.